Shown below are 14 T cell receptor beta chains from a single sample sequenced in a study of cytomegalovirus exposure and HLA in healthy donors. Primers for the PCR totalled 60 Vbeta and 13 Jbeta. Libraries were prepared by immunoSEQ multiplex PCR; TCRdb keeps only in-frame clonotypes and omits some of them. In the table there are about 110,000 clones, around 80% of which are singletons. Source material: PBMCs. The receptors shown here come from a woman aged 40 to 55 in good health and CMV-seronegative.

The gene calls are TRBV11-2 and TRBJ2-3; no clear D gene. CDR1 SGHAT and CDR2 FQNNGV come from the germline V gene. This CDR3 is 14 amino acids long. The V gene lost 5 bases and the J gene lost 5 bases, with 14 bases spanning the gap. In DNA, the CDR3 is TGTGCCAGCAGCCCCAACCCCAGAGGAGATACGCAGTATTTT. Translation: CASSPNPRGDTQYF.

This sequence joins TRBV15 and TRBJ2-5; no clear D. The CDR3 is 15 amino acids. Trimming stripped 1 base from V and 5 bases from J, with 14 bases between. CDR1 and CDR2 from the germline V gene are LNHNV and YYDKDF (reference sequence). This chain's CDR3 is CATSRGTPEMETQYF. CDR3 in DNA: TGTGCCACCAGCAGAGGTACACCTGAAATGGAGACCCAGTACTTC.

The gene calls are TRBV11-2 and TRBJ2-1, with 14 bases fitting TRBD2. The CDR3 is made up of 17 amino acids. V lost 0 bases, J lost 4 bases, and 2 bases stayed unmatched. CDR1 SGHAT and CDR2 FQNNGV come from the germline V gene. The CDR3 region is CASSLETSGGEYNEQFF. Written as DNA, the CDR3 is TGTGCCAGCAGCTTAGAGACTAGCGGGGGGGAATACAATGAGCAGTTCTTC.

The rearrangement uses TRBV6-1 and TRBJ2-1; 10 positions match TRBD1. The CDR3 is 15 amino acids. Germline values: CDR1 MNHNS, CDR2 SASEGT. Trimming removed 5 bases from V and 4 bases from J; junction bases left unmatched: 5. This chain's CDR3 is CASSPPGQGYNEQFF. In nucleotides, the CDR3 is TGTGCCAGCAGTCCACCGGGACAGGGGTACAATGAGCAGTTCTTC.

The chain joins TRBV25-1 to TRBJ2-7; 9 bases are shared with TRBD1. Germline V lookup: CDR1 MGHDK, CDR2 SYGVNS. V trimming: 3 bases; J trimming: 5 bases; junction bases outside the gene matches: 11. CDR3 length equals 16 residues. CDR3 DNA sequence: TGTGCCAGCAGTGACTTCGAGGGGACAGGGAGGGACGAGCAGTACTTC. Its translation is CASSDFEGTGRDEQYF.

This clone was seen only a few times. V usage is TRBV27 and J usage is TRBJ2-3; 10 bases line up with TRBD1. Germline loops: CDR1 MNHEY, CDR2 SMNVEV (reference sequence). V gave up 5 bases and J gave up 0 bases; unmatched junction bases: 11. The CDR3 has 18 residues. CDR3 amino acids: CASSRGTGVGTSTDTQYF. In DNA, the CDR3 is TGTGCCAGCAGTCGTGGGACAGGGGTGGGAACTAGCACAGATACGCAGTATTTT.

The V gene is TRBV4-3, the J gene TRBJ1-2; possibly TRBD1 for D (5 bases). V was shortened by 4 bases and J by 4 bases, with 16 bases between the two germline ends. This CDR3 has 15 amino acids. The V gene's germline CDR1 is LGHNA and CDR2 YSLEER. The CDR3 DNA reads as TGCGCCAGCAGCCCGATGACAGCAGGCACCTATGGCTACACCTTC. The encoded protein is CASSPMTAGTYGYTF.

The rearrangement links TRBV6-5 to TRBJ2-2; no reliable D call. V was trimmed by 5 bases and J by 3 bases, leaving 13 bases between them. The CDR3 loop spans 15 amino acids. Germline V gene lookup returns CDR1 MNHEY and CDR2 SVGAGI. CDR3 nucleotides: TGTGCCAGCAGTCCACAGATCCGTTACACCGGGGAGCTGTTTTTT. It translates to CASSPQIRYTGELFF.

The chain uses TRBV9 and TRBJ1-1; TRBD1 matches at 10 bases. Germline lookup yields CDR1 SGDLS and CDR2 YYNGEE. The V segment lost 2 bases and the J segment 4 bases; nucleotides outside the gene matches: 11. The CDR3 loop spans 17 amino acids. The CDR3 region is CASSVRGTGDFITEAFF. Written as DNA, the CDR3 is TGTGCCAGCAGCGTCAGAGGGACAGGGGATTTTATCACTGAAGCTTTCTTT.

This chain uses TRBV10-3 with TRBJ2-1; 8 bases align to TRBD2. Germline loops: CDR1 ENHRY, CDR2 SYGVKD. The ends lost 2 bases at V and 0 bases at J; junction bases unmatched: 3. This CDR3 is 16 amino acids long. This CDR3 reads CAISEPGGSSYNEQFF. The CDR3 DNA sequence: TGTGCCATCAGTGAGCCGGGGGGGAGCTCCTACAATGAGCAGTTCTTC.

This sequence joins TRBV10-3 and TRBJ1-5, with D hard to call. The CDR3 totals 13 residues. V lost 0 bases and J 4 bases, leaving 4 bases between the germline ends. Germline CDR1 reads ENHRY; CDR2 reads SYGVKD. CDR3 region: CAISESENQPQHF. The CDR3 coding sequence is TGTGCCATCAGTGAGTCGGAGAATCAGCCCCAGCATTTT.

This sequence joins TRBV11-2 and TRBJ1-2; maybe TRBD1 (6 bases). The CDR3 length is 12 residues. Trimming stripped 5 bases from V and 5 bases from J, with 9 bases between. Germline V CDR1 and CDR2: SGHAT, FQNNGV. The CDR3 coding sequence is TGTGCCAGCAGCGATGGACAGTATGGCTACACCTTC. As protein: CASSDGQYGYTF.

This rearrangement joins TRBV2 to TRBJ1-1; 9 nucleotides line up with TRBD1. This CDR3 has 15 amino acids. Germline CDR1 and CDR2: SNHLY and FYNNEI. V was clipped by 6 bases and J by 2 bases; unmatched bases: 7. CDR3 loop: CASRAMTGGNTEAFF. The CDR3 DNA follows: TGTGCCAGCAGGGCCATGACAGGGGGTAACACTGAAGCTTTCTTT.

This chain uses TRBV7-9 with TRBJ1-1, with a possible D match to TRBD1 (5 bases). This CDR3 has 15 amino acids. Germline CDR1 is SEHNR and CDR2 is FQNEAQ (reference sequence). V was pared by 7 bases and J by 0 bases, with 15 bases between. The CDR3 DNA is TGTGCCAGCACCCGGGGGGGTGCCGTGAACACTGAAGCTTTCTTT. Protein: CASTRGGAVNTEAFF.